This T cell receptor (beta chain) appears in the sequencing data of a study of CD8 T cells in Susac syndrome. The CDR3 length is 16 residues. The V gene lost 3 bases and the J gene lost 7 bases, with 20 bases spanning the gap. The germline V gene encodes CDR1 SGDLS and CDR2 YYNGEE. The RNA input was roughly 0.45 to 1 ug, and it was reverse transcribed with random hexamers. The authors amplified TCR beta CDR3 across 54 Vbeta and 13 Jbeta using immunoSEQ multiplex PCR. MiXCR, applied by TCRdb to the immunoSEQ multiplex PCR reads, yields one record per CDR3 protein. The repertoire has 95,000 to 150,000 distinct CDR3 sequences, roughly 94% of them found once; the top ten carry about 0.3%.

This chain uses TRBV9 with TRBJ2-1; D may be TRBD2 (7 bases). This TCR was recovered from a human donor with Susac syndrome. The sample taken for sequencing was CD8+ T cells from PBMCs. CDR3 protein: CASSGGRDIPGNEQFF. CDR3 in DNA: TGTGCCAGCAGCGGAGGGAGGGACATCCCGGGGAATGAGCAGTTCTTC.